Sequencing of this T cell receptor (beta chain) was carried out in a study of regulatory T cells in long-lasting Graves disease. Findings and caveats of the study: Those with persistent disease had in common more public clonotypes (about 2,700) than new patients (roughly 1,000).

The time point here: newly diagnosed GD, antithyroid drugs for less than 3 months. PBMC RNA was the source of the TCR library. Sequencing libraries for TCR beta were prepared with iRepertoire HTBI primers and Arm-PCR of CDR3 regions. Each CDR3 protein is one row after TCRdb ran MiXCR on the multiplex PCR reads. This sample has over 450,000 distinct CDR3 sequences, with about 12% found just once. This clonotype occurred many times. Its specificity is not known. These same records also appear under a second study, on T cells in Graves' hyperthyroidism and ophthalmopathy. That paper states: A 13 V-J model separated ophthalmopathy from stable hyperthyroidism.

This receptor was identified in a woman between 25 and 40 years old with Graves disease. The specimen was peripheral blood mononuclear cells (PBMCs), collected at new diagnosis, from a patient treated with antithyroid drugs.

The CDR3 DNA sequence: TGTGCCAGCAGTTACTCGGACAATCTATACAATGAGCAGTTCTTC. Translating gives CASSYSDNLYNEQFF. The gene calls are TRBV6-5 and TRBJ2-1; possibly TRBD1 for D (5 bases). The CDR3 loop spans 15 amino acids. Germline V CDR1 and CDR2: MNHEY, SVGAGI. V shed 0 bases and J shed 4 bases, with 10 bases lying between them.